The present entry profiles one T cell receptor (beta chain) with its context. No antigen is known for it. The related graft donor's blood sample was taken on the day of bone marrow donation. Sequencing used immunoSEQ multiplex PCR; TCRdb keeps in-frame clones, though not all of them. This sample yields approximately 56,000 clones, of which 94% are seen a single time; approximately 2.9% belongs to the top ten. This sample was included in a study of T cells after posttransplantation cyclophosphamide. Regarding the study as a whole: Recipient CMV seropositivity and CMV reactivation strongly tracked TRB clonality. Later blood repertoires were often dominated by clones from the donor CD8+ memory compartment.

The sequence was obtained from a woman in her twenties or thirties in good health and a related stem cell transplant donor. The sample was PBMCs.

The CDR3 protein is CASSPRGVGGNTIYF. The CDR3, as DNA: TGTGCCAGCAGCCCCAGGGGTGTGGGCGGAAACACCATATATTTT. The chain recombines TRBV6-5 with TRBJ1-3; D might be TRBD1 (6 bases). V lost 6 bases and J lost 4, with 16 bases in between. Germline lookup yields CDR1 MNHEY and CDR2 SVGAGI. This CDR3 has 15 residues.